Listed here are 8 T cell receptor beta chains from one sample, sequenced in a study of T cells in Graves' hyperthyroidism and ophthalmopathy. RNA transcripts provided the source from which TCR beta CDR3 regions were amplified. In the first-round RT-PCR of the TCR CDR3, the HTBI primer set was used. TCRdb passed the multiplex PCR reads through MiXCR, listing each CDR3 protein once. The sample has hundreds of thousands of distinct CDR3 sequences; about 14% are singletons. The specimen was blood. The receptor source for this set is a woman aged 45-59 years with Graves' ophthalmopathy.

This clonotype was seen a few times. This sequence joins TRBV24-1 and TRBJ1-2, with TRBD1 matching 8 bases. V lost 5 bases, J lost 4 bases, and 8 bases stayed unmatched. Germline V gene sequence: CDR1 KGHDR, CDR2 SFDVKD. The CDR3 contains 15 residues. The CDR3 bases are TGTGCCACCAGTGTGGGAGACAGGGGTATCTATGGCTACACCTTC. This codes for CATSVGDRGIYGYTF.

This clonotype was observed many times. This chain connects TRBV7-9 to TRBJ2-1; 11 bases agree with TRBD2. The CDR3 has 16 amino acids. Germline CDR1 reads SEHNR; CDR2 reads FQNEAQ (reference sequence). J gave up 7 bases and V 5 bases, and 10 bases lay outside the gene matches. For the CDR3, the DNA is TGTGCCAGCAGCCCAGCCGGGACTAGCGGAAGAAATGAGCAGTTCTTC. It specifies CASSPAGTSGRNEQFF.

This clonotype was counted many times. This sequence joins TRBV7-3 and TRBJ2-3, with 15 bases that match TRBD2. V lost 5 bases to trimming and J lost 6 bases; unmatched junction nucleotides: 12. CDR3 length: 18 residues. Germline assignment: CDR1 SGHTA and CDR2 FQGTGA. The CDR3 loop reads CASSLQTGTSGRTDTQYF. The CDR3 DNA reads TGTGCCAGCAGCCTACAAACCGGGACTAGCGGGAGGACCGATACGCAGTATTTT. The whole variable domain, remainder taken from reference TRBV7-3 and TRBJ2-3, is GAGVSQTPSNKVTEKGKYVELRCDPISGHTALYWYRQSLGQGPEFLIYFQGTGAADDSGLPNDRFFAVRPEGSVSTLKIQRTERGDSAVYLCASSLQTGTSGRTDTQYFGPGTRLTVL.

This clonotype was recorded at least ten times. The chain combines TRBV2 with TRBJ2-7, with 12 nucleotides matching TRBD1. This CDR3 is built from 15 residues. Germline CDR1 reads SNHLY; CDR2 reads FYNNEI. The trim removed 6 bases at V and 7 bases at J, leaving 10 bases unmatched. The CDR3 loop is CASRTPGQGAGEQYF. As DNA, the CDR3 is TGTGCCAGCAGGACCCCGGGACAGGGGGCGGGGGAGCAGTACTTC.

This clonotype appeared many times. The J gene is TRBJ1-1, the V gene TRBV7-2, with D perhaps TRBD1 (5 bases). The V gene's germline CDR1 is SGHTA and CDR2 FQGNSA. V shed 3 bases and J shed 1 base, with 12 bases lying between them. The CDR3 totals 15 residues. The CDR3 here is CASSFPGTENTEAFF. The CDR3, as DNA: TGTGCCAGCAGCTTCCCCGGGACGGAGAACACTGAAGCTTTCTTT.

This clonotype came up many times. The rearrangement links TRBV12-3 or TRBV12-4 to TRBJ2-7, with 10 nucleotides matching TRBD1. The length of the CDR3 is 15 residues. V dropped 7 bases and J dropped 2; count of bases not matched to a gene: 8. The CDR3 reads CASTSGTGVTYEQYF. The CDR3 DNA sequence: TGTGCCAGCACCTCAGGGACAGGGGTTACCTACGAGCAGTACTTC.

This clonotype was observed a few times. The chain is built from TRBV6-2 or TRBV6-3 and TRBJ2-3, with D possibly being TRBD1 (6 bases). CDR3 length: 12 amino acids. The ends were cut back, 5 bases at V and 9 bases at J, with 12 bases in the middle. Germline V gene sequence: CDR1 MNHEY, CDR2 SVGEGT. CDR3: CASSEGQSTQYF. CDR3 DNA sequence: TGTGCCAGCAGTGAGGGACAATCCACGCAGTATTTT.

The V call is TRBV6-2 or TRBV6-3, the J call TRBJ1-1, with D maybe TRBD1 (6 bases). V shed 5 bases and J shed 1 base, with 17 bases lying between them. The germline CDR1 and CDR2 sequences are MNHEY and SVGEGT. The CDR3 loop spans 16 amino acids. The DNA for the CDR3 is TGTGCCAGCAGTACTGGCCCGGGACACCAGAACACTGAAGCTTTCTTT. This gives the protein CASSTGPGHQNTEAFF.